The T cell receptor (beta chain) under discussion was sequenced for a study of tumor and adjacent non-tumor tissue in lung cancer. Study as a whole: The cohort had 12 to 13 adenocarcinoma, a couple of squamous cell and 1 small cell patients. The patients, roughly eleven men and about 5 women, were 31 to 76 with stage I to III disease.

TCRbeta libraries were built with three rounds of nested PCR, modified from ARM-PCR. TCRdb called the multiplex PCR reads again in MiXCR, with one record for every CDR3 protein. Of 90,000 to 110,000 distinct CDR3 sequences in the sample, approximately 71% are singletons; the top ten hold approximately 35%. A word on this clonotype: Just one base apart from a much larger clone, this may be a read error.

No cell sorting was done before RNA was extracted from the tissue. The CDR3 is made up of 13 amino acids. Germline values: CDR1 MNHEY, CDR2 SVGAGI. This chain joins TRBV6-5 and TRBJ1-2, with D hard to call. Sequences were obtained from lung tumor tissue. The TCR originated in a woman aged 55-69 years with non-small cell lung cancer. The CDR3 sequence is CVSSYSNSYGYTF. The CDR3, as DNA: TGTGTCAGCAGTTACTCGAATTCCTATGGCTACACCTTC.